Listed below are T cell receptor beta chains from one sample, sequenced in a study of blood T cells in healthy people across ages. TCRdb independently ran MiXCR on the 5' RACE reads; one entry per CDR3 protein. The table has about 580,000 distinct CDR3 sequences, around half seen once. The sample comprised blood. The receptors derive from a man older than 75 in good health. CDR3s include the opening cysteine and the closing phenylalanine or tryptophan. Fields, in order: D gene, clone size, J gene, V gene, CDR3 length, CDR3 DNA, CDR3 protein. A D gene is named only where the DNA matches it firmly. Rows may omit the clone size; those that give it use once, few, many or a size class.

d_gene: NA; abundance: NA; j_gene: TRBJ1-2; v_gene: TRBV7-2; len: 13; CDR3nt: TGTGCCAGCAGCCCCGAGGGGGTAGGGGGCTACACCTTC; CDR3aa: CASSPEGVGGYTF
d_gene: TRBD1; abundance: NA; j_gene: TRBJ1-4; v_gene: TRBV2; len: 15; CDR3nt: TGTGCCACTTCAAAACCGGGACAGGGCGGCGAAAAACTGTTTTTT; CDR3aa: CATSKPGQGGEKLFF
d_gene: NA; abundance: many; j_gene: TRBJ2-5; v_gene: TRBV24-1; len: 15; CDR3nt: TGTGCCACCAGCCCGGGCCACTCCTCTCAAGAGACCCAGTACTTC; CDR3aa: CATSPGHSSQETQYF
d_gene: TRBD1; abundance: NA; j_gene: TRBJ1-1; v_gene: TRBV3-1; len: 18; CDR3nt: TGTGCCAGCAGCCAAGATCCTGGACAGGGGGCACCGAACACTGAAGCTTTCTTT; CDR3aa: CASSQDPGQGAPNTEAFF
d_gene: TRBD1; abundance: NA; j_gene: TRBJ2-1; v_gene: TRBV20-1; len: 14; CDR3nt: TGCAGTGTCAAAGATTCGGGACAGGGGAATGAGCAGTTCTTC; CDR3aa: CSVKDSGQGNEQFF
d_gene: TRBD1; abundance: NA; j_gene: TRBJ2-1; v_gene: TRBV5-1; len: 17; CDR3nt: TGCGCCAGCAGCTTGAGCTCTGGGACAGGGGGCTACAATGAGCAGTTCTTC; CDR3aa: CASSLSSGTGGYNEQFF
d_gene: TRBD2; abundance: few; j_gene: TRBJ2-5; v_gene: TRBV20-1; len: 14; CDR3nt: TGCAGTGCCGGATGGCGGGAGGGGTCAGAGACCCAGTACTTC; CDR3aa: CSAGWREGSETQYF
d_gene: NA; abundance: many; j_gene: TRBJ2-3; v_gene: TRBV7-2; len: 12; CDR3nt: TGTGCCAGCAGCTTATTTCCAGATACGCAGTATTTT; CDR3aa: CASSLFPDTQYF
d_gene: NA; abundance: few; j_gene: TRBJ1-4; v_gene: TRBV6-5; len: 14; CDR3nt: TGTGCCAGCAGTTACGACCGGTCCAGCGACAAACTGTTTTTT; CDR3aa: CASSYDRSSDKLFF
d_gene: NA; abundance: few; j_gene: TRBJ2-3; v_gene: TRBV5-1; len: 15; CDR3nt: TGCGCCGGCAGCTTGGCCCGGGGGAGTGGAGATACGCAGTATTTT; CDR3aa: CAGSLARGSGDTQYF
d_gene: NA; abundance: NA; j_gene: TRBJ2-3; v_gene: TRBV5-8; len: 13; CDR3nt: TGTGCCAGCAGCCTAGTTAATACAGATACGCAGTATTTT; CDR3aa: CASSLVNTDTQYF
d_gene: NA; abundance: NA; j_gene: TRBJ1-1; v_gene: TRBV12-3/TRBV12-4; len: 14; CDR3nt: TGTGCCAGCAGTTTAGCAGGGGTCGCCACTGAAGCTTTCTTT; CDR3aa: CASSLAGVATEAFF
d_gene: NA; abundance: NA; j_gene: TRBJ1-2; v_gene: TRBV28; len: 13; CDR3nt: TGTGCCTCAGACGCCTGGGGCCACTCCGGCTACACCTTC; CDR3aa: CASDAWGHSGYTF
d_gene: TRBD2; abundance: NA; j_gene: TRBJ2-5; v_gene: TRBV6-6; len: 15; CDR3nt: TGTGCCAGCAGATTGGACGGGGGGGGGCAAGAGACCCAGTACTTC; CDR3aa: CASRLDGGGQETQYF
d_gene: NA; abundance: few; j_gene: TRBJ1-5; v_gene: TRBV29-1; len: 12; CDR3nt: TGCAGCGTTGAAGAGGGGGCGGGGCCCCAGCATTTT; CDR3aa: CSVEEGAGPQHF
d_gene: TRBD2; abundance: NA; j_gene: TRBJ2-1; v_gene: TRBV20-1; len: 14; CDR3nt: TGCAGTGCTACGATGACTAGCGGCTACAATGAGCAGTTCTTC; CDR3aa: CSATMTSGYNEQFF
d_gene: NA; abundance: NA; j_gene: TRBJ2-5; v_gene: TRBV20-1; len: 13; CDR3nt: TGCAGTGCTGGAGCGGTACTCCAAGAGACCCAGTACTTC; CDR3aa: CSAGAVLQETQYF
d_gene: NA; abundance: few; j_gene: TRBJ2-5; v_gene: TRBV7-9; len: 18; CDR3nt: TGTGCCAGCAGCTTAGGTTGGTCCGGGGGAACCACGCAAGAGACCCAGTACTTC; CDR3aa: CASSLGWSGGTTQETQYF
d_gene: NA; abundance: NA; j_gene: TRBJ2-7; v_gene: TRBV4-3; len: 17; CDR3nt: TGCGCCAGCAGCCAAGGGCTTCCAGGGACGGTTCCCTACGAGCAGTACTTC; CDR3aa: CASSQGLPGTVPYEQYF
d_gene: NA; abundance: NA; j_gene: TRBJ2-1; v_gene: TRBV9; len: 18; CDR3nt: TGTGCCAGCAGCGTAGGAAGGTCCTGGTCCGTCTCGTGGAATGAGCAGTTCTTC; CDR3aa: CASSVGRSWSVSWNEQFF
d_gene: NA; abundance: many; j_gene: TRBJ1-2; v_gene: TRBV6-6; len: 16; CDR3nt: TGTGCCAGCAGCATAACCTTGGGAGGGGAAGCGAGGGGCTACACCTTC; CDR3aa: CASSITLGGEARGYTF
d_gene: NA; abundance: NA; j_gene: TRBJ2-5; v_gene: TRBV7-2; len: 16; CDR3nt: TGTGCCAGCAGCTTACAAGGCAGGGGACCGGGGGAGACCCAGTACTTC; CDR3aa: CASSLQGRGPGETQYF
d_gene: TRBD2; abundance: NA; j_gene: TRBJ2-5; v_gene: TRBV20-1; len: 15; CDR3nt: TGCAGTGCTAAGGGTAATAGCGGGGGGCAAGAGACCCAGTACTTC; CDR3aa: CSAKGNSGGQETQYF
d_gene: NA; abundance: NA; j_gene: TRBJ2-7; v_gene: TRBV10-3; len: 13; CDR3nt: TGTGCCATCAGTGAGTCCCTTTCACGCGAGCAGTACTTC; CDR3aa: CAISESLSREQYF
d_gene: NA; abundance: NA; j_gene: TRBJ1-4; v_gene: TRBV29-1; len: 13; CDR3nt: TGCAGCGCTCGACAGGAACCTAATGAAAAACTGTTTTTT; CDR3aa: CSARQEPNEKLFF
d_gene: TRBD1; abundance: NA; j_gene: TRBJ1-2; v_gene: TRBV5-5; len: 14; CDR3nt: TGTGCCAGCAGCGGGGGACAGGGCTCGGGGGGCTACACCTTC; CDR3aa: CASSGGQGSGGYTF